These 22 T cell receptor beta chains share one sample of origin, sequenced in a study of cytomegalovirus exposure and HLA in healthy donors. Vbeta (60) and Jbeta (13) primers were used in the PCR. Profiling relied on immunoSEQ multiplex PCR, and the TCRdb table lists in-frame clones only, not all of them. The sample lists fewer than 200,000 clones; about three quarters were seen once. What was sequenced was PBMCs. These receptors all come from a female donor in good health and CMV-seronegative.

Only one count was recorded for this clone. This chain uses TRBV2 with TRBJ2-1; tentative D call: TRBD2 (5 bases). With 5 bases removed from V and 4 bases from J, the gap between germline ends came to 12 bases. Germline CDR1 reads SNHLY; CDR2 reads FYNNEI. The CDR3 is 14 residues long. CDR3 in DNA: TGTGCCAGCAGTCCTCTAGCAGCTTACAATGAGCAGTTCTTC. Amino acids: CASSPLAAYNEQFF. The complete variable domain, with remaining parts taken from reference TRBV2 and TRBJ2-1, reads EPEVTQTPSHQVTQMGQEVILRCVPISNHLYFYWYRQILGQKVEFLVSFYNNEISEKSEIFDDQFSVERPDGSNFTLKIRSTKLEDSAMYFCASSPLAAYNEQFFGPGTRLTVL.

The V call is TRBV6-5, the J call TRBJ2-1; 7 nucleotides align to TRBD1. The trim removed 5 bases at V and 12 bases at J, leaving 7 bases unmatched. The CDR3 runs 12 residues. Per the germline V gene, CDR1 is MNHEY and CDR2 is SVGAGI. The CDR3 protein is CASSDPYRGQFF. The CDR3 bases are TGTGCCAGCAGTGACCCTTACAGGGGGCAGTTCTTC.

There are a few counts of this clone. The chain combines TRBV5-1 with TRBJ1-1, with a tentative D call TRBD1 (5 bases). V was cut by 1 base and J by 3 bases, with 10 bases left in between. This CDR3 is built from 14 residues. CDR1 is SGHRS and CDR2 is YFSETQ in the germline V gene. The CDR3 loop is CASSLSPGDTEAFF. The DNA of the CDR3 is TGCGCCAGCAGCTTGTCTCCGGGGGACACTGAAGCTTTCTTT.

The rearrangement joins TRBV2 to TRBJ2-1; the match to TRBD1 covers 9 bases. CDR3 length: 13 residues. Germline CDR1 and CDR2: SNHLY and FYNNEI. J was trimmed by 8 bases and V by 8 bases; bases with no gene match: 7. The CDR3 DNA is TGTGCCAGCGGGGGGGACAGGGTCTATGAGCAGTTCTTC. Translated, it gives CASGGDRVYEQFF. The full variable domain, in which reference TRBV2 and TRBJ2-1 provide the parts outside the CDR3, is EPEVTQTPSHQVTQMGQEVILRCVPISNHLYFYWYRQILGQKVEFLVSFYNNEISEKSEIFDDQFSVERPDGSNFTLKIRSTKLEDSAMYFCASGGDRVYEQFFGPGTRLTVL.

The chain has TRBV4-3 and TRBJ1-1, with D unresolved. The CDR3 runs 14 residues. The germline gives CDR1 LGHNA, CDR2 YSLEER. Trimming cost V 0 bases and J 6 bases, with 11 bases left between them. The CDR3, as DNA: TGCGCCAGCAGCCAAGATGTTTACATACCTGAAGCTTTCTTT. Translation: CASSQDVYIPEAFF.

The rearrangement uses TRBV28 and TRBJ1-4; 10 positions match TRBD1. The trim removed 1 base at V and 6 bases at J, leaving 2 bases unmatched. Germline loops: CDR1 MDHEN, CDR2 SYDVKM. The CDR3 extends over 15 amino acids. The CDR3 loop is CASSLYGTGDEKLFF. CDR3 in DNA: TGTGCCAGCAGTTTATACGGGACAGGGGATGAAAAACTGTTTTTT.

The chain links TRBV29-1 to TRBJ2-2; perhaps TRBD2 as D (5 bases). Between the trimmed V and J ends, which lost 6 bases and 7 bases, there was a span of 9 bases. This CDR3 contains 11 residues. The germline V gene encodes CDR1 SQVTM and CDR2 ANQGSEA. CDR3 sequence (DNA): TGCAGCGTGGCGGGTGGCGGGGAGCTGTTTTTT. This sequence encodes CSVAGGGELFF.

The chain couples TRBV6-1 to TRBJ2-7; 8 nucleotides agree with TRBD1. Germline CDR1 and CDR2: MNHNS and SASEGT. The CDR3 length is 14 residues. V lost 10 bases, J lost 6 bases, and 14 bases stayed unmatched. The CDR3 is CATGAGTGSGEQYF. CDR3 sequence (DNA): TGTGCCACCGGGGCGGGGACAGGTTCAGGCGAGCAGTACTTC.

The genes are TRBV4-3 and TRBJ2-7; TRBD2 matches 7 bases. Trimming removed 0 bases from V and 5 bases from J; junction bases left unmatched: 13. Per germline, CDR1 LGHNA and CDR2 YSLEER. The CDR3 contains 17 residues. Here the CDR3 DNA reads TGCGCCAGCAGCCAAGACGGAGTTGGCGGGAGAGGGAACGAGCAGTACTTC. This codes for CASSQDGVGGRGNEQYF.

The chain carries TRBV28 and TRBJ1-2; a possible D gene is TRBD1 (6 bases). From germline, CDR1 is MDHEN and CDR2 SYDVKM. The CDR3 totals 15 residues. Trimming took off 7 bases at V and 3 bases at J, with 18 bases between the two ends. The CDR3 bases are TGTGCCAGCAACCTGGTGACAGGAATTGACTATGGCTACACCTTC. Its translation: CASNLVTGIDYGYTF.

The chain is built from TRBV7-2 and TRBJ1-1; 10 positions agree with TRBD1. The V gene's germline CDR1 is SGHTA and CDR2 FQGNSA. Trimming took 3 bases from V and 1 from J; bases not matched to a gene: 2. The CDR3 runs to 15 residues. CDR3 sequence: CASSLGTGENTEAFF. The DNA of the CDR3 is TGTGCCAGCAGCTTGGGGACAGGGGAGAACACTGAAGCTTTCTTT.

This clone was counted between two and nine times. This sample also contains other DNA sequences that code for the same CDR3. The chain couples TRBV18 to TRBJ1-1; 9 positions match TRBD1. Per germline, CDR1 KGHSH and CDR2 LQKENI. The CDR3 spans 15 residues. The V gene end was trimmed by 3 bases and the J gene end by 2 bases; junction bases not matched to a gene: 4. CDR3 loop: CASSPGQGLNTEAFF. The CDR3 region has the DNA TGTGCCAGCTCACCGGGACAGGGTTTAAACACTGAAGCTTTCTTT. The entire variable domain, with the rest obtained from reference TRBV18 and TRBJ1-1, is as follows: NAGVMQNPRHLVRRRGQEARLRCSPMKGHSHVYWYRQLPEEGLKFMVYLQKENIIDESGMPKERFSAEFPKEGPSILRIQQVVRGDSAAYFCASSPGQGLNTEAFFGQGTRLTVV.

The V gene is TRBV10-3, the J gene TRBJ1-1; D might be TRBD1 (5 bases). V lost 3 bases, J lost 2 bases, and 13 bases lay in between. This CDR3 is 15 amino acids long. Germline CDR1 reads ENHRY; CDR2 reads SYGVKD. The DNA for the CDR3 is TGTGCCATCAGTGACCCGGGGGGGGGAAACACTGAAGCTTTCTTT. The encoded protein is CAISDPGGGNTEAFF.

The rearrangement joins TRBV10-3 to TRBJ2-3; 7 bases are a match to TRBD1. The V gene's germline CDR1 is ENHRY and CDR2 SYGVKD. This CDR3 spans 15 amino acids. V was clipped by 2 bases and J by 4 bases; unmatched bases: 6. In DNA form, the CDR3 reads TGTGCCATCAGTGAGGCGCAGGGGGTTCCAGATACGCAGTATTTT. The encoded protein is CAISEAQGVPDTQYF.

The chain combines TRBV7-2 with TRBJ2-7; a weak D match, TRBD2 (6 bases). The CDR3 runs to 15 residues. Germline values: CDR1 SGHTA, CDR2 FQGNSA. The V and J ends lost 1 base and 6 bases respectively, with 16 bases between them. The CDR3 spells CASSLEARGGLEQYF. The CDR3 DNA follows: TGTGCCAGCAGCTTAGAGGCTAGAGGAGGGCTCGAGCAGTACTTC. Full variable domain (outside the CDR3, taken from reference TRBV7-2 and TRBJ2-7): GAGVSQSPSNKVTEKGKDVELRCDPISGHTALYWYRQSLGQGLEFLIYFQGNSAPDKSGLPSDRFSAERTGGSVSTLTIQRTQQEDSAVYLCASSLEARGGLEQYFGPGTRLTVT.

This clone was detected a few times. This chain uses TRBV10-1 with TRBJ2-1; tentative D call: TRBD2 (6 bases). The germline V gene has CDR1 WNHNN and CDR2 SYGVQD (reference sequence). The CDR3 consists of 18 residues. V was trimmed by 3 bases and J by 0 bases, leaving 18 bases between them. The CDR3 coding sequence is TGCGCCAGCAGTGAACAGTTAGCGGTCTCTAGCTCCTACAATGAGCAGTTCTTC. Its translation is CASSEQLAVSSSYNEQFF.

J is TRBJ2-7 and V is TRBV15; 10 bases agree with TRBD1. Germline-derived CDR1 and CDR2 are LNHNV and YYDKDF (reference sequence). The V and J ends lost 3 bases and 5 bases, in that order; junction bases with no gene match: 7. The CDR3 length is 15 residues. CDR3 sequence: CATSRSGTGENEQYF. CDR3 coding DNA: TGTGCCACCAGCAGGTCCGGGACAGGGGAAAACGAGCAGTACTTC. The full variable domain, with the rest looked up from reference TRBV15 and TRBJ2-7, is DAMVIQNPRYQVTQFGKPVTLSCSQTLNHNVMYWYQQKSSQAPKLLFHYYDKDFNNEADTPDNFQSRRPNTSFCFLDIRSPGLGDTAMYLCATSRSGTGENEQYFGPGTRLTVT.

This chain connects TRBV6-5 to TRBJ1-2, with D unresolved. V was trimmed by 6 bases and J by 4 bases, leaving 15 bases between them. Germline CDR1 reads MNHEY; CDR2 reads SVGAGI. The CDR3 is 14 residues long. In DNA, the CDR3 is TGTGCCAGCAGGCCCGGAGGAATCTCCTATGGCTACACCTTC. Protein: CASRPGGISYGYTF.

A few counts support this clone. The chain is built from TRBV30 and TRBJ1-1, with a tentative D call TRBD1 (5 bases). CDR3 length: 13 amino acids. Trimming removed 5 bases at V and 4 bases at J, with 14 bases between. Germline assignment: CDR1 GTSNPN and CDR2 SVGIG (reference sequence). The CDR3 DNA reads as TGTGCCTGGGACACACAGGTCCGCACTGAAGCTTTCTTT. This codes for CAWDTQVRTEAFF.

The CDR3 is CASSPPPSSEQYF. CDR3 nucleotides: TGTGCCAGCTCACCACCTCCTTCTAGCGAGCAGTACTTC. This chain joins TRBV18 and TRBJ2-7; D gene ambiguous. Germline CDR1 and CDR2: KGHSH and LQKENI. CDR3 length: 13 amino acids. V shed 0 bases and J shed 6 bases, with 9 bases lying between them.

This clone occurred a few times. The chain combines TRBV28 with TRBJ1-2; D perhaps matches TRBD1 (5 bases). This CDR3 region has 14 residues. The V gene's germline CDR1 is MDHEN and CDR2 SYDVKM. V was pared by 5 bases and J by 2 bases, with 12 bases between. CDR3: CASSRGIGNYGYTF. The CDR3, as DNA: TGTGCCAGCAGTAGGGGCATAGGGAACTATGGCTACACCTTC.

This clone was counted only a few times. The chain carries TRBV18 and TRBJ2-7; the D gene is possibly TRBD1 (6 bases). This CDR3 spans 14 amino acids. V shed 3 bases and J shed 4 bases, with 13 bases lying between them. Germline-derived CDR1 and CDR2 are KGHSH and LQKENI. The CDR3 region is CASSPQGNEYEQYF. DNA of the CDR3: TGTGCCAGCTCACCGCAGGGGAATGAGTACGAGCAGTACTTC.